Listed here is a single T cell receptor (beta chain). This clonotype occurred many times. Its recognized antigen is unknown. No much larger clone is present one base from it, and per-base qualities are unavailable. The sample belongs to a study of human T cells and chemical hapten exposure (dated by TCRdb to 2020 to 2023). About the study as a whole: For sensitization, 2% DPC in acetone was applied to a 2 cm by 2 cm area of upper inner arm skin. Blood samples were taken from patients before sensitization (week 0) and then at 2, 6 and about 24 weeks after DPC sensitization. Libraries were combined into a pool for sequencing, and differences in TCR yield between samples came mainly from small differences in library volumes within the pool. Patients additionally received weekly therapeutic DPC doses to the scalp throughout the approximately 25-week study period. Alopecia areata with under or over 50% scalp involvement, alopecia totalis and alopecia universalis were represented in the patient cohort, which was mostly female. This study followed changes in the peripheral blood TCR repertoire in vivo during primary and secondary sensitization of alopecia patients to the hapten diphenylcyclopropenone (DPC). Around 29 alopecia patients provided blood for TCR sequencing at one to four time points (pre-sensitization, 2, 6 and 24 weeks). Patch testing was performed on the upper back with Finn chambers containing 0.01% DPC, and the patch tests were scored after 6 days according to International Contact Dermatitis Research Group standards.

On the study overall, not on this receptor specifically: Repeated subsampling changed both the strength of the expansion versus patch-test correlation and the threshold at which the correlation became significant. Alopecia, a presumed autoimmune disease, was present in all patients, so the immune response of the patients might differ from that of healthy individuals. Compared with pre-sensitization or healthy control sets, expanded TCRs formed significantly more large CDR3 similarity clusters, which is consistent with antigen-driven responses. No change with DPC sensitization was found in the number of TCRs above 1 in 1000 frequency, and no evidence of global repertoire structure alterations was found. The number of PT1 expanded TCRs positively correlated with patch test score, significant at thresholds 8, 16 and 32 but not 4.

Libraries were prepared through RACE. The instrument given in TCRdb is NextSeq 500. During library preparation, unique molecular identifiers were attached to individual cDNA molecules so that TCRs could be counted quantitatively and reproducibly. For every blood RNA sample, sequencing covered both the TCR alpha and TCR beta chains. The paper's processing steps were these. Samples had a median of 95,638 TCRs, with a range from roughly 23,224 to 700,000. V, J and CDR3 annotation of the TCR reads was carried out using the Decombinator software suite. For the PS versus PT1 abundance plots, all samples were subsampled to the same number of TCRs (28,000). Expanded TCRs were defined as absent before sensitization and observed at least eight times at the 2-week time point. In TCRdb, the public reads were trimmed at Q25 with fastp and aligned with MiXCR, with productive beta chains retained. One record per CDR3 amino acid sequence lists the most common genes and DNA. These V and J calls derive from TCRdb rather than the authors' analysis. The sample profile shows just under 65,000 distinct CDR3 sequences; about 11% of them were found once. Roughly 2.3% of the sample comes from the top ten.

Taken with the paper, the label for time point translates to: patch test 3, about 24 weeks after DPC sensitization. The treatment or condition label here, explained by the study, means: therapeutic diphenylcyclopropenone sensitization with weekly scalp DPC. At each patch-test visit, blood was drawn before the patch test was applied. Patients were considered eligible if aged 18 to 70, diagnosed with alopecia and deemed suitable for DPC therapy, and patients were excluded if pregnant. Total RNA was isolated from unfractionated whole blood collected in Tempus Blood RNA tubes. Here the sequenced sample was whole blood, taken in connection with sensitization to the hapten diphenylcyclopropenone (DPC). The TCR originated in a woman in her twenties or thirties with alopecia areata. Some clones in this sample may be carry-over from other donors' samples.

This receptor has the CDR3 CASSQGAGSTDTQYF. In nucleotide form, the sequence is TGTGCCAGCAGCCAGGGGGCGGGTAGCACAGATACGCAGTATTTT. The chain uses TRBV7-2 and TRBJ2-3; TRBD1 fits 8 bases in the junction. Trimming takes 5 bases off V and 0 bases off J; junction bases not matched to a gene: 4. From the cysteine up to the phenylalanine, the CDR3 has a length of 15 residues. Only CDR3 DNA remains: 45 bases, in frame from the first base. The germline V gene gives CDR1 as SGHTA and CDR2 as FQGNSA.